The clone carrying this TCR beta chain was detected only a few times. Its antigen is unknown. The entry originates in a study of response to subunit inactivated influenza vaccine. TCRdb independently ran MiXCR on the RT-PCR reads; one entry per CDR3 protein. The profile shows just under 550,000 distinct CDR3 sequences, approximately 22% of them singletons. Germline loops: CDR1 SGHKS, CDR2 YYEKEE (reference sequence). The CDR3 contains 15 residues. V dropped 0 bases and J dropped 4 bases, with 11 bases sitting between them. The study's findings and limits: Every seasonal influenza vaccination brings in few new T cells, the authors suggested.

These data were also filed under a second study, of T cells expressing NK-cell markers. From that study: The cDNA for TCR beta came from 5'RACE template switching with UMIs. Within the sequenced cohort of eight donors, seven exhibited HCMV seropositivity and one was seronegative. In several experiments, an anti-gamma-delta TCR antibody restricted sorting to alpha-beta TCR T cells. In several donors, dominant clonotypes made up about 25-60.1% of CD3+CD56-NKG2C+ cells.

The source was CD4+ T cells sorted from PBMCs, collected about 13 days after vaccination. This sequence joins TRBV5-5 and TRBJ1-5, with D perhaps matching TRBD1 (5 bases). The sequence was obtained from a man in his fifties or sixties who received an inactivated influenza vaccine. CDR3 loop: CASSLDGTENQPQHF. CDR3 DNA: TGTGCCAGCAGCTTGGATGGGACCGAGAATCAGCCCCAGCATTTT. Looking up the rest from reference TRBV5-5 and TRBJ1-5 gives the full variable domain: DAGVTQSPTHLIKTRGQQVTLRCSPISGHKSVSWYQQVLGQGPQFIFQYYEKEERGRGNFPDRFSARQFPNYSSELNVNALLLGDSALYLCASSLDGTENQPQHFGDGTRLSIL.